This record concerns one TCR beta chain sequence. Its matching antigen is unknown. 60 Vbeta and 13 Jbeta primers were used in PCR. Libraries were prepared by immunoSEQ multiplex PCR; TCRdb keeps only in-frame clonotypes and omits some of them. The sample has 100,000 to 120,000 clones; 65% to 85% are singletons. This entry belongs to a study of cytomegalovirus exposure and HLA in healthy donors. Study-level background: Earlier results showed 90 million to 120 million unique TCR beta sequences derived from roughly 200 million T cells. There were 350 to 400 genotyped donors. Of these, roughly 86% fell in the genetic ancestry cluster associated with self-reported Caucasian donors.

Study-level findings and limits: Earlier results showed most TCR beta V segments being productive about 90% or about 30% of the time.

The CDR3 runs 14 residues. V gave up 4 bases and J gave up 5 bases; unmatched junction bases: 8. Germline CDR1 SGHNT, CDR2 YYREEE (reference sequence). Sequencing was carried out using PBMCs. J is TRBJ2-5 and V is TRBV5-4; 7 nucleotides line up with TRBD2. This TCR was recovered from a woman between 25 and 40 years old in good health and CMV-seropositive. The CDR3 here is CASSPGRGGETQYF. The DNA of the CDR3 is TGTGCCAGCAGCCCCGGACGGGGAGGGGAGACCCAGTACTTC.